This T cell receptor (beta chain) was recovered during a study of blood T cells in healthy people across ages. V was cut by 5 bases and J by 5 bases, with 12 bases left in between. CDR1 SGHTA and CDR2 FQGNSA come from the germline V gene. The CDR3 is made up of 13 amino acids. This clonotype was seen many times. PCR was performed a second time for about 7 to 11 cycles using a sample-barcoded 5' primer and a J-beta primer mix. One entry per CDR3 protein results from TCRdb running MiXCR on the 5' RACE reads. Of roughly 700,000 distinct CDR3 sequences listed, about 30% are singletons. This TCR derives from a woman aged 80 or over in good health. The gene calls are TRBV7-2 and TRBJ1-1; D might be TRBD1 (5 bases). The sample comprised blood. The CDR3 reads CASSQPTDTEAFF. CDR3 sequence (DNA): TGTGCCAGCAGCCAACCGACAGATACTGAAGCTTTCTTT.